Following are 21 T cell receptor beta chains from one sample sequenced in a study of neoadjuvant nivolumab and ipilimumab in lung cancer. The assay was immunoSEQ multiplex PCR, and TCRdb's table has in-frame clones only and misses some. Among around 7,700 clones, 75% to 85% were seen once, and the ten largest hold approximately 6.7%. The input for sequencing was adjacent normal lung tissue, taken after neoadjuvant nivolumab, alone or with ipilimumab, at or shortly before surgery. The source is an adult with non-small cell lung cancer.

The V call is TRBV18, the J call TRBJ2-7; D might be TRBD1 (6 bases). Trimming cost V 6 bases and J 5 bases, with 8 bases left between them. Per the germline V gene, CDR1 is KGHSH and CDR2 is LQKENI. The CDR3 runs to 11 residues. CDR3 loop: CASSPGDEQYF. The CDR3 nucleotides are TGTGCCAGCTCCCCAGGGGACGAGCAGTACTTC.

The rearrangement links TRBV12-2 to TRBJ1-2; the DNA was not used to check the table's D call, TRBD1. TRBV12-2 is deemed a pseudogene. This CDR3 has 16 amino acids. CDR3 amino acids: CASRPRGGRAYYGYTF. As DNA, the CDR3 is TGTGCAAGTCGCCCCAGAGGTGGCAGGGCATACTATGGCTACACCTTC.

The chain has TRBV9 and TRBJ2-6; a weak D match, TRBD1 (5 bases). The germline V gene has CDR1 SGDLS and CDR2 YYNGEE. With 0 bases removed from V and 0 bases from J, the gap between germline ends came to 13 bases. This CDR3 comprises 18 residues. CDR3 residues: CASSVGIGADSGANVLTF. The CDR3 DNA reads TGTGCCAGCAGCGTAGGAATAGGGGCCGACTCTGGGGCCAACGTCCTGACTTTC.

DNA for the CDR3: TGCGCCACCCAACGGGATCCGACAGGGGAAGACTATGGCTACACCTTC. Its translation is CATQRDPTGEDYGYTF. This sequence joins TRBV5-1 and TRBJ1-2, with TRBD1 matching over 8 bases. V trimming: 9 bases; J trimming: 3 bases; junction bases outside the gene matches: 16. The germline gives CDR1 SGHRS, CDR2 YFSETQ. This CDR3 comprises 16 residues.

The rearrangement links TRBV27 to TRBJ2-3; either TRBD1 or TRBD2 may fit D (6 bases each). The V end lost 6 bases, the J end lost 11 bases, and 18 bases lay between the germline ends. This CDR3 is built from 13 residues. Germline V gene sequence: CDR1 MNHEY, CDR2 SMNVEV (reference sequence). The CDR3 coding sequence is TGTGCCAGCAGGGGGGGCGGCGCTCGGGTGCAGTATTTT. It codes for CASRGGGARVQYF.

This clone was detected only a few times. The chain is built from TRBV18 and TRBJ2-2; the D is unclear. This CDR3 comprises 16 residues. V lost 6 bases and J 2 bases, leaving 16 bases between the germline ends. The germline V gene encodes CDR1 KGHSH and CDR2 LQKENI. The CDR3: CASSPMAGSNTGELFF. In DNA, the CDR3 is TGTGCCAGCTCTCCGATGGCAGGATCAAACACCGGGGAGCTGTTTTTT.

The chain carries TRBV10-3 and TRBJ2-6, with D unresolved. Looked up from germline, CDR1 is ENHRY and CDR2 is SYGVKD. This CDR3 has 14 residues. V was trimmed by 6 bases and J by 2 bases, leaving 8 bases between them. DNA of the CDR3: TGTGCCATCAGCCTTGCCACTGGGGCCAACGTCCTGACTTTC. It translates to CAISLATGANVLTF.

This chain links TRBV9 with TRBJ2-3; 8 nucleotides match TRBD1. The CDR3 spans 14 residues. Trimming removed 8 bases from V and 0 bases from J; junction bases left unmatched: 5. Germline-derived CDR1 and CDR2 are SGDLS and YYNGEE. The CDR3 sequence: CASDRGPSTDTQYF. CDR3 sequence (DNA): TGTGCCAGTGACAGGGGACCTAGCACAGATACGCAGTATTTT.

V and J are TRBV9 and TRBJ1-1; unclear D gene. The CDR3 runs to 13 residues. The germline gives CDR1 SGDLS, CDR2 YYNGEE. V lost 4 bases and J 0 bases, leaving 7 bases between the germline ends. In DNA form, the CDR3 reads TGTGCCAGCAGCAGAGAGATGAACACTGAAGCTTTCTTT. Protein product: CASSREMNTEAFF.

The chain employs TRBV11-1 and TRBJ2-7; D perhaps matches TRBD2 (5 bases). There are 15 residues in the CDR3. With 4 bases removed from V and 0 bases from J, the gap between germline ends came to 13 bases. Germline V CDR1 and CDR2: SGHAT, FQDESV (reference sequence). The CDR3 loop reads CASSSGLTSSYEQYF. The CDR3 bases are TGTGCCAGCAGCTCCGGACTGACAAGCTCCTACGAGCAGTACTTC.

V is TRBV11-2 and J is TRBJ1-6; unclear D gene. V was pared by 5 bases and J by 6 bases, with 8 bases between. CDR1 SGHAT and CDR2 FQNNGV come from the germline V gene. The CDR3 is made up of 13 amino acids. CDR3: CASSPGANSPLHF. The CDR3 DNA is TGTGCCAGCAGCCCCGGAGCTAATTCACCCCTCCACTTT.

The V and J genes are TRBV5-1 and TRBJ1-2; a weak D match, TRBD1 (6 bases). The germline V and J ends were trimmed by 5 bases and 7 bases, with 15 bases remaining between them. The CDR3 sequence is 13 residues long. The germline V gene encodes CDR1 SGHRS and CDR2 YFSETQ. The CDR3 loop is CASSTTGLSGYTF. Here the CDR3 DNA reads TGCGCCAGCAGTACCACAGGGTTGAGTGGCTACACCTTC.

The chain links TRBV18 to TRBJ1-6, with a possible D match to TRBD1 (5 bases). V lost 3 bases to trimming and J lost 7 bases, with 19 bases between them. Germline lookup yields CDR1 KGHSH and CDR2 LQKENI. There are 17 residues in the CDR3. CDR3 nucleotides: TGTGCCAGCTCACCCGCCCCGTGGGGCGGGGGGAATTCACCCCTCCACTTT. The encoded protein is CASSPAPWGGGNSPLHF.

This chain uses TRBV4-2 with TRBJ2-2; D remains unclear. Trimming took 0 bases from V and 7 from J, leaving 6 bases between them. Germline CDR1 LGHNA, CDR2 YNFKEQ. This CDR3 is built from 13 residues. DNA for the CDR3: TGTGCCAGCAGCCAAGATGGAAACGGGGAGCTGTTTTTT. Translated, it gives CASSQDGNGELFF.

This CDR3 is CAISGIDRGDTEAFF. The CDR3 DNA is TGTGCCATCAGTGGTATAGACCGGGGGGACACTGAAGCTTTCTTT. The rearrangement uses TRBV10-3 and TRBJ1-1, with D maybe TRBD1 (5 bases). The CDR3 has 15 amino acids. The V end was cut by 4 bases, the J end by 3 bases, with 15 bases between. The germline V gene encodes CDR1 ENHRY and CDR2 SYGVKD.

The rearrangement uses TRBV6-1 and TRBJ1-6, with a weak D call TRBD1 (6 bases). The CDR3 spans 15 residues. Germline CDR1 and CDR2: MNHNS and SASEGT. V was pared by 4 bases and J by 7 bases, with 14 bases between. CDR3 region: CASSGYQGSNSPLHF. In DNA form, the CDR3 reads TGTGCCAGCAGTGGCTACCAGGGGTCAAATTCACCCCTCCACTTT.

The table lists this clone with a count of one. The rearrangement joins TRBV6-1 to TRBJ2-7; 8 bases agree with TRBD2. With 5 bases clipped from V and 3 bases from J, the junction kept 3 bases outside the gene matches. Looked up from germline, CDR1 is MNHNS and CDR2 is SASEGT. The CDR3 has 13 residues. CDR3 in DNA: TGTGCCAGCAGTCGGGGGGGGATCTACGAGCAGTACTTC. Translated, it gives CASSRGGIYEQYF.

This chain uses TRBV10-2 with TRBJ1-6; D remains ambiguous. Germline loops: CDR1 WSHSY, CDR2 SAAADI. V lost 3 bases to trimming and J lost 1 base, with 4 bases between them. This CDR3 region has 14 residues. CDR3 bases: TGCGCCAGCAGTGACCGGTCCTATAATTCACCCCTCCACTTT. Protein product: CASSDRSYNSPLHF.

Only a few counts were recorded for this clone. V and J are TRBV5-1 and TRBJ1-2; possible D gene TRBD1, 6 bases. The CDR3 is 17 residues long. CDR1 is SGHRS, CDR2 YFSETQ, per germline. V shed 3 bases and J shed 2 bases, with 20 bases lying between them. The CDR3 loop is CASSSTEGDGYNYGYTF. The DNA of the CDR3 is TGCGCCAGCAGCTCGACAGAGGGGGACGGATACAACTATGGCTACACCTTC.

This clone was recorded a few times. The J gene is TRBJ1-2, the V gene TRBV6-1; TRBD1 aligns across 7 bases. The germline V gene has CDR1 MNHNS and CDR2 SASEGT. Trimming took 6 bases from V and 13 from J; bases not matched to a gene: 8. The length of the CDR3 is 11 residues. The CDR3 DNA reads TGTGCCAGCAGCGACAGGGTTCCTCGCACCTTC. Translation: CASSDRVPRTF.

J is TRBJ1-4 and V is TRBV11-2, with 9 bases that match TRBD1. Losses at the gene ends were 3 bases for V and 5 bases for J; bases not matched to a gene: 4. The CDR3 runs 15 residues. Germline V gives CDR1 SGHAT, CDR2 FQNNGV. CDR3 loop: CASSFNRGPNEKLFF. DNA for the CDR3: TGTGCCAGCAGCTTTAACAGGGGGCCGAATGAAAAACTGTTTTTT. The whole variable domain, filled in from reference TRBV11-2 and TRBJ1-4, reads EAGVAQSPRYKIIEKRQSVAFWCNPISGHATLYWYQQILGQGPKLLIQFQNNGVVDDSQLPKDRFSAERLKGVDSTLKIQPAKLEDSAVYLCASSFNRGPNEKLFFGSGTQLSVL.